The T cell receptor (beta chain) described here comes from a study of T cells in localized non-small cell lung cancer. Sequencing was performed with immunoSEQ multiplex PCR; in TCRdb, only in-frame clones are kept and a portion is missing. The table records thousands of clones, about 40% of them present only once. The study, taken as a whole, reports: Maximal T cell clonality occurred in uninvolved adjacent lung, with tumor ranking below it. Among the top 100 tumor clones, a median about 57 appeared in adjacent lung. Sequencing covered just one tumor region, so heterogeneity cannot be ruled out.

There are a few counts of this clone. Its antigen is unknown. An end of the junction differs from the germline gene, which may be a read error. The sequencing here drew on lymph node tissue, taken before any cancer treatment. The TCR originated in a male donor at least 60 years old with stage II squamous cell lung carcinoma.

In DNA, the CDR3 is TGTGCCATCAGTTCCCAGGGGTTGAACACTGAAGCTTTCTTT. The encoded protein is CAISSQGLNTEAFF. This rearrangement joins TRBV6-8 to TRBJ1-1, with D perhaps matching TRBD1 (6 bases). CDR3 size: 14 residues. In germline, CDR1 is MNHGY, CDR2 SAAAGT.